The text below deals with one TCR beta chain. These data come from a study of control samples from healthy donors and cancer patients. V was pared by 6 bases and J by 14 bases, with 9 bases of the junction left unmatched. This CDR3 region has 12 residues. CDR1 MNHEY and CDR2 SMNVEV come from the germline V gene (reference sequence). Profiled with immunoSEQ multiplex PCR; TCRdb holds only in-frame clones, not every one. Altogether over 80,000 clones are present, 75% to 95% being singletons, with the ten largest covering 15% to 18%. This receptor was obtained from a man aged 25 to 40 in good health. V is TRBV27 and J is TRBJ1-4, with 7 bases identical to TRBD1. The sequenced material came from blood. The CDR3 coding sequence is TGTGCCAGCAGGGGGCGCAGGGGGTCGCTGTTTTTT. Translating it yields CASRGRRGSLFF.